The 21 T cell receptor beta chains listed next were all sequenced from one sample in a study of cytomegalovirus exposure and HLA in healthy donors. The PCR used 60 Vbeta and 13 Jbeta primers. Produced via immunoSEQ multiplex PCR; TCRdb's table is partial and in-frame only. The listing contains about 150,000 clones. The sequenced material came from PBMCs. These receptors were obtained from a woman aged 45-65 years in good health and CMV-seronegative.

This chain connects TRBV2 to TRBJ2-1; TRBD1 aligns across 11 bases. Germline V gene lookup returns CDR1 SNHLY and CDR2 FYNNEI. CDR3 length: 13 amino acids. V was clipped by 8 bases and J by 9 bases; unmatched bases: 6. DNA for the CDR3: TGTGCCAGCGGCGGACAGGGGGCGAGTGAGCAGTTCTTC. Amino acids: CASGGQGASEQFF.

The chain combines TRBV2 with TRBJ1-4, with D possibly being TRBD1 (6 bases). The V and J ends lost 3 bases and 4 bases respectively, with 15 bases between them. Germline CDR1 and CDR2: SNHLY and FYNNEI. The CDR3 has 16 residues. The CDR3 DNA reads as TGTGCCAGCAGTGACAGGGGACCCTCTTTTAATGAAAAACTGTTTTTT. Translating it yields CASSDRGPSFNEKLFF. The whole variable domain, filled in from reference TRBV2 and TRBJ1-4, reads EPEVTQTPSHQVTQMGQEVILRCVPISNHLYFYWYRQILGQKVEFLVSFYNNEISEKSEIFDDQFSVERPDGSNFTLKIRSTKLEDSAMYFCASSDRGPSFNEKLFFGSGTQLSVL.

This CDR3 reads CASSLGHRGTEAFF. CDR3 nucleotide sequence: TGTGCCAGTAGTCTCGGACACAGGGGCACTGAAGCTTTCTTT. This sequence joins TRBV19 and TRBJ1-1; 7 bases map to TRBD1. From germline, CDR1 is LNHDA and CDR2 SQIVND (reference sequence). CDR3 length: 14 residues. Losses at the gene ends were 5 bases for V and 4 bases for J; bases not matched to a gene: 7.

The rearrangement uses TRBV19 and TRBJ2-1; 12 bases match TRBD2. Germline V gene sequence: CDR1 LNHDA, CDR2 SQIVND (reference sequence). The CDR3 runs 15 residues. Unmatched junction bases numbered 6, after V lost 6 bases and J lost 6 bases. CDR3 coding DNA: TGTGCCAGTAGATCTTCTAGCGGGAGGGCCAATGAGCAGTTCTTC. Translation: CASRSSSGRANEQFF.

The J gene is TRBJ1-2, the V gene TRBV19; 7 bases match TRBD1. Germline V lookup: CDR1 LNHDA, CDR2 SQIVND (reference sequence). V shed 2 bases and J 4 bases; nucleotides not matched to a gene: 10. The CDR3 contains 16 residues. The CDR3 region has the DNA TGTGCCAGTAGTATACAGGAGGCAGGGGACAGCTATGGCTACACCTTC. This sequence encodes CASSIQEAGDSYGYTF.

Here the CDR3 reads CASSVRLAGGLNTGELFF. CDR3 coding DNA: TGTGCCAGCAGCGTACGTCTAGCGGGAGGCCTGAACACCGGGGAGCTGTTTTTT. The chain recombines TRBV9 with TRBJ2-2, with 11 positions matching TRBD2. The CDR3 runs 18 residues. After removal of 1 base from V and 1 base from J, the junction contained 6 bases not matched to a gene. Germline-derived CDR1 and CDR2 are SGDLS and YYNGEE.

V is TRBV20-1 and J is TRBJ1-1; unclear D gene. Trimming stripped 6 bases from V and 6 bases from J, with 8 bases between. This CDR3 region has 10 residues. Per the germline V gene, CDR1 is DFQATT and CDR2 is SNEGSKA (reference sequence). The CDR3 loop is CSAFASEAFF. The CDR3 region has the DNA TGCAGTGCCTTCGCGTCTGAAGCTTTCTTT.

This chain joins TRBV4-2 and TRBJ2-5; 8 bases line up with TRBD2. In germline, CDR1 is LGHNA, CDR2 YNFKEQ. The CDR3 extends over 15 amino acids. V lost 0 bases to trimming and J lost 3 bases; unmatched junction nucleotides: 3. The CDR3 bases are TGTGCCAGCAGCCAAGATCGAGCGGGGGAAGAGACCCAGTACTTC. It is translated as CASSQDRAGEETQYF.

The genes are TRBV5-1 and TRBJ2-3; 9 bases map to TRBD2. Germline V gene data show CDR1 as SGHRS and CDR2 as YFSETQ. The CDR3 runs to 15 residues. The trim removed 2 bases at V and 10 bases at J, leaving 11 bases unmatched. This CDR3 is CASSFGGGAGEAQYF. CDR3 DNA sequence: TGCGCCAGCAGCTTCGGCGGGGGGGCCGGGGAAGCGCAGTATTTT.

This sequence joins TRBV5-4 and TRBJ2-3; 7 nucleotides match TRBD2. The CDR3 runs to 18 residues. The V gene's germline CDR1 is SGHNT and CDR2 YYREEE (reference sequence). The V and J ends lost 1 base and 0 bases, in that order; junction bases with no gene match: 11. The DNA of the CDR3 is TGTGCCAGCAGCTTGATTGGACAAGCGGGACGTAGCACAGATACGCAGTATTTT. Its translation is CASSLIGQAGRSTDTQYF.

The J gene is TRBJ2-1, the V gene TRBV7-2; perhaps TRBD2 as D (5 bases). CDR1 is SGHTA, CDR2 FQGNSA, per germline. The CDR3 is made up of 16 amino acids. Deletions cut 1 base from V and 9 bases from J, with 19 bases between. Here the CDR3 DNA reads TGTGCCAGCAGCTTAGAGCGGTTCTGGAGTACCGGTGAGCAGTTCTTC. Residues: CASSLERFWSTGEQFF.

The rearrangement joins TRBV5-1 to TRBJ2-5; possible D gene TRBD2, 6 bases. The CDR3 totals 16 residues. Germline assignment: CDR1 SGHRS and CDR2 YFSETQ. Trimming left V 0 bases short and J 0 bases short, with 12 bases between. CDR3 coding DNA: TGCGCCAGCAGCTTGGCTGCGGGGTCGTACCAAGAGACCCAGTACTTC. Protein product: CASSLAAGSYQETQYF.

V and J are TRBV5-4 and TRBJ2-1; D might be TRBD1 (7 bases). CDR3 length equals 14 residues. Trimming removed 4 bases from V and 8 bases from J, with 16 bases in between. The V gene's germline CDR1 is SGHNT and CDR2 YYREEE (reference sequence). CDR3 in amino acids: CASSGQGGNDEQFF. DNA of the CDR3: TGTGCCAGCAGCGGGCAGGGGGGAAACGATGAGCAGTTCTTC. Complete variable domain (other parts from reference TRBV5-4 and TRBJ2-1): ETGVTQSPTHLIKTRGQQVTLRCSSQSGHNTVSWYQQALGQGPQFIFQYYREEENGRGNFPPRFSGLQFPNYSSELNVNALELDDSALYLCASSGQGGNDEQFFGPGTRLTVL.

The chain is built from TRBV28 and TRBJ2-1; TRBD2 agrees at 8 bases. Germline trimming cut 8 bases from V and 5 bases from J; bases unmatched to any gene: 14. Germline CDR1 and CDR2: MDHEN and SYDVKM. The CDR3 is made up of 16 amino acids. CDR3 protein: CASELSAGDNDNEQFF. Written as DNA, the CDR3 is TGTGCCAGCGAGCTCTCAGCGGGAGATAACGACAATGAGCAGTTCTTC.

The chain couples TRBV6-5 to TRBJ2-7; 7 bases are shared with TRBD2. With 4 bases clipped from V and 2 bases from J, the junction kept 2 bases outside the gene matches. The CDR3 consists of 13 residues. Per germline, CDR1 MNHEY and CDR2 SVGAGI. Here the CDR3 reads CASSSGTTYEQYF. CDR3 DNA: TGTGCCAGCAGTTCCGGGACTACCTACGAGCAGTACTTC.

This rearrangement joins TRBV5-1 to TRBJ2-5; unclear D gene. The CDR3 length is 15 residues. The germline V gene has CDR1 SGHRS and CDR2 YFSETQ. V lost 0 bases to trimming and J lost 4 bases, with 13 bases between them. CDR3 amino acids: CASSLGPEVRETQYF. The CDR3 region has the DNA TGCGCCAGCAGCTTGGGTCCAGAGGTGAGAGAGACCCAGTACTTC.

The rearrangement joins TRBV28 to TRBJ2-3, with 7 bases lining up with TRBD2. With V trimmed by 6 bases and J by 5 bases, 14 bases remained unmatched. The germline V gene encodes CDR1 MDHEN and CDR2 SYDVKM. This CDR3 region has 16 residues. The CDR3 DNA reads as TGTGCCAGCAGCACCGGGGGGACTGGGTCAAGAGATACGCAGTATTTT. The encoded protein is CASSTGGTGSRDTQYF.

The gene calls are TRBV11-2 and TRBJ2-7; D perhaps matches TRBD2 (5 bases). The CDR3 totals 14 residues. Trimming took 5 bases from V and 2 from J, leaving 13 bases between them. The V gene's germline CDR1 is SGHAT and CDR2 FQNNGV. DNA of the CDR3: TGTGCCAGCAGCCTCGGACTGAGGGCCTACGAGCAGTACTTC. Encoded protein: CASSLGLRAYEQYF.

The V and J genes are TRBV4-3 and TRBJ2-1, with 13 bases aligning to TRBD2. Trimming removed 3 bases from V and 6 bases from J; junction bases left unmatched: 11. Germline assignment: CDR1 LGHNA and CDR2 YSLEER. The CDR3 is 18 amino acids. In nucleotides, the CDR3 is TGCGCCAGCAGCCATGATACGGGACTAGCGGGAAGGGGCAATGAGCAGTTCTTC. Amino acids: CASSHDTGLAGRGNEQFF.

The V and J genes are TRBV11-2 and TRBJ2-5; D possibly corresponds to TRBD1 (5 bases). CDR3 size: 17 residues. The germline V gene encodes CDR1 SGHAT and CDR2 FQNNGV. Trimming left V 2 bases short and J 2 bases short, with 18 bases between. CDR3 in DNA: TGTGCCAGCAGCTTATGGGGCGCAGGCCCCTATCAAGAGACCCAGTACTTC. This translates into CASSLWGAGPYQETQYF.

CDR3: CASRFASGTDTQYF. As DNA, the CDR3 is TGTGCCAGCAGGTTTGCTAGCGGCACAGATACGCAGTATTTT. This chain uses TRBV28 with TRBJ2-3, with a possible D match to TRBD2 (6 bases). The CDR3 loop spans 14 amino acids. Germline V gene lookup returns CDR1 MDHEN and CDR2 SYDVKM. Trimming cost V 6 bases and J 1 base, with 11 bases left between them.